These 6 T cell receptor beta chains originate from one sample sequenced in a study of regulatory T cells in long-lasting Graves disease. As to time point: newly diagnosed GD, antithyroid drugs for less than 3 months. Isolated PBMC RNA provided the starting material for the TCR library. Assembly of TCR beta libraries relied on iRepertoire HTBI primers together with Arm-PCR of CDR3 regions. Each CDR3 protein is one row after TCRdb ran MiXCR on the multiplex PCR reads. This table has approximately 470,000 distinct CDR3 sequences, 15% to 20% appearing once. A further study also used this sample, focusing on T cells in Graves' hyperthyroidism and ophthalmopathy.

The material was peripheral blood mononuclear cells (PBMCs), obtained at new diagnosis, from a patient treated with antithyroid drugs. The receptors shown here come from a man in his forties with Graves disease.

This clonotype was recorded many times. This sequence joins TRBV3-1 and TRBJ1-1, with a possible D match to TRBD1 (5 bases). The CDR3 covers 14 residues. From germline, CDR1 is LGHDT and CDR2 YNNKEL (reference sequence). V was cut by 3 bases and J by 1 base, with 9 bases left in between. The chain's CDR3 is CASSHWGPNTEAFF. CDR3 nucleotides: TGTGCCAGCAGCCATTGGGGACCGAACACTGAAGCTTTCTTT.

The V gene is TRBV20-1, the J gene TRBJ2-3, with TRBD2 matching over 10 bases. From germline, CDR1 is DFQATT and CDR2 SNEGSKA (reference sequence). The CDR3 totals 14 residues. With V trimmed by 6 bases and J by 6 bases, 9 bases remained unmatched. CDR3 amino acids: CSAGGTSGADTQYF. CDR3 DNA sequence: TGCAGTGCCGGAGGAACTAGCGGGGCGGATACGCAGTATTTT.

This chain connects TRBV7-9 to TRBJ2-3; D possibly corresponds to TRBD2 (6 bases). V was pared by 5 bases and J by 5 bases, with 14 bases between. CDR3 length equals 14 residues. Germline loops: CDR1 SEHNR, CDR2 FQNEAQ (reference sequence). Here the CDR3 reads CASSLSRLGDTQYF. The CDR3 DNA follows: TGTGCCAGCAGCCTAAGCAGACTAGGAGATACGCAGTATTTT.

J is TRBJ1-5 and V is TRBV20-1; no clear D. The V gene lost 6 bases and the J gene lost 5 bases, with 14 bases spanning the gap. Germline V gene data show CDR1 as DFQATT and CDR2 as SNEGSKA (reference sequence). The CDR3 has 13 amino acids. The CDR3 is CSAEAQADQPQHF. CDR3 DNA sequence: TGCAGTGCGGAGGCCCAAGCGGATCAGCCCCAGCATTTT.

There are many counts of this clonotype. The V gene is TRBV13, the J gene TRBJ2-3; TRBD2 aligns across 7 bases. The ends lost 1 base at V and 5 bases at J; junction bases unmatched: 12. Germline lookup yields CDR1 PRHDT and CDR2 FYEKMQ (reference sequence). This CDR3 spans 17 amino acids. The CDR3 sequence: CASSLDGPGGGGDTQYF. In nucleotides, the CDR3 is TGTGCCAGCAGCTTAGACGGACCGGGAGGCGGAGGAGATACGCAGTATTTT.

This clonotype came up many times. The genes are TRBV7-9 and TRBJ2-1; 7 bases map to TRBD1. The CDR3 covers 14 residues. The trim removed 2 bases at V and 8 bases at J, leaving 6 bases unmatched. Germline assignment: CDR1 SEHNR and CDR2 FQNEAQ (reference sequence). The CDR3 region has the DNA TGTGCCAGCAGCTTAAGGACAGGATTTGATGAGCAGTTCTTC. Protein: CASSLRTGFDEQFF.